Listed here are 28 T cell receptor beta chains from one sample, sequenced in a study of blood T cell repertoires in COVID-19. Sequenced by immunoSEQ multiplex PCR; TCRdb stores in-frame clones only, minus some. The table has about 45,000 clones, around 82% seen once. The sequenced sample consisted of peripheral blood. The source is a woman older than 75 with acute or convalescent COVID-19.

This clone was seen a single time. V usage is TRBV7-2 and J usage is TRBJ2-1; no reliable D call. V lost 2 bases and J 7 bases, leaving 12 bases between the germline ends. Germline-derived CDR1 and CDR2 are SGHTA and FQGNSA. CDR3 length: 14 residues. CDR3 coding DNA: TGTGCCAGCAGCTTAAGAGCTCCTCTAAATGAGCAGTTCTTC. Its translation: CASSLRAPLNEQFF.

J is TRBJ2-7 and V is TRBV11-3; D may be TRBD2 (7 bases). Germline CDR1 is SGHNT and CDR2 is YENEEA. The ends were cut back, 4 bases at V and 6 bases at J, with 13 bases in the middle. The CDR3 runs 13 residues. DNA of the CDR3: TGTGCCAGCAGCTCCGGGGGAGGGGGCGAGCAGTACTTC. It encodes CASSSGGGGEQYF.

This clone was counted only a few times. The CDR3 is CATSRARTRDNEQFF. In nucleotides, the CDR3 is TGTGCCACCAGCAGAGCAAGGACTAGGGACAATGAGCAGTTCTTC. J is TRBJ2-1 and V is TRBV15; the match to TRBD2 covers 7 bases. The germline V gene encodes CDR1 LNHNV and CDR2 YYDKDF (reference sequence). The V gene end was trimmed by 1 base and the J gene end by 5 bases; junction bases not matched to a gene: 5. The CDR3 has 15 residues.

The rearrangement uses TRBV24-1 and TRBJ2-3, with 10 bases aligning to TRBD2. The CDR3 totals 15 residues. Trimming took 10 bases from V and 2 from J; bases not matched to a gene: 8. Per the germline V gene, CDR1 is KGHDR and CDR2 is SFDVKD. The CDR3 here is CATASGSLVTDTQYF. The CDR3 nucleotides read TGTGCCACGGCTAGCGGGAGTTTGGTCACAGATACGCAGTATTTT.

This clone was observed once. This rearrangement joins TRBV29-1 to TRBJ2-3; TRBD2 matches at 7 bases. The CDR3 covers 15 residues. Trimming took 7 bases from V and 4 from J; bases not matched to a gene: 14. The germline gives CDR1 SQVTM, CDR2 ANQGSEA. CDR3 in DNA: TGCAGCGCCATTCTAGCGGAGAGTGTAGCAGATACGCAGTATTTT. Its translation is CSAILAESVADTQYF.

This clone is a singleton in its sample. The chain links TRBV10-1 to TRBJ1-1; TRBD1 is a possible D gene (6 bases). The CDR3 length is 13 residues. Germline V gene lookup returns CDR1 WNHNN and CDR2 SYGVQD (reference sequence). Trimming removed 6 bases at V and 4 bases at J, with 12 bases between. CDR3 nucleotides: TGCGCCAGCAGCGAAGGGGGACGCACTGAAGCTTTCTTT. Translated, it gives CASSEGGRTEAFF.

The V call is TRBV28, the J call TRBJ1-6; D is undetermined. Germline CDR1 reads MDHEN; CDR2 reads SYDVKM. Trimming stripped 7 bases from V and 9 bases from J, with 19 bases between. The CDR3 is 15 residues long. CDR3 residues: CASIGGAASVSPLHF. CDR3 bases: TGTGCCAGCATCGGCGGCGCGGCGTCGGTTTCACCCCTCCACTTT.

This rearrangement joins TRBV2 to TRBJ2-7; 7 bases match TRBD1. Germline V CDR1 and CDR2: SNHLY, FYNNEI. The CDR3 covers 15 residues. V lost 4 bases and J lost 5; bases outside the gene matches: 11. The CDR3 spells CASSVTRTGSNEQYF. The CDR3 DNA sequence: TGTGCCAGCAGTGTGACAAGGACAGGATCCAACGAGCAGTACTTC. Full variable domain (rest looked up from reference TRBV2 and TRBJ2-7): EPEVTQTPSHQVTQMGQEVILRCVPISNHLYFYWYRQILGQKVEFLVSFYNNEISEKSEIFDDQFSVERPDGSNFTLKIRSTKLEDSAMYFCASSVTRTGSNEQYFGPGTRLTVT.

The rearrangement links TRBV20-1 to TRBJ1-1, with 7 positions matching TRBD1. Germline V gene sequence: CDR1 DFQATT, CDR2 SNEGSKA (reference sequence). The CDR3 covers 11 residues. The V and J ends lost 5 bases and 7 bases, in that order; junction bases with no gene match: 4. CDR3 in amino acids: CSALQGHEAFF. CDR3 DNA sequence: TGCAGTGCTCTACAGGGGCATGAAGCTTTCTTT.

V and J are TRBV19 and TRBJ1-5; D remains unclear. CDR3 size: 12 residues. V was pared by 5 bases and J by 10 bases, with 12 bases between. Germline V gene data show CDR1 as LNHDA and CDR2 as SQIVND (reference sequence). The CDR3 nucleotides read TGTGCCAGTAGTCCCCAAGACTCACCCCAGCATTTT. This encodes CASSPQDSPQHF.

This clone has just a few counts. The rearrangement uses TRBV28 and TRBJ1-4, with 8 bases matching TRBD1. J was trimmed by 3 bases and V by 7 bases; bases with no gene match: 4. CDR1 and CDR2 from the germline V gene are MDHEN and SYDVKM. This CDR3 has 14 amino acids. The CDR3: CASTAGGSNEKLFF. The CDR3 DNA sequence: TGTGCCAGCACCGCAGGGGGCTCTAATGAAAAACTGTTTTTT.

The genes are TRBV28 and TRBJ2-2; weak D call: TRBD2 (5 bases). Germline V gene lookup returns CDR1 MDHEN and CDR2 SYDVKM. The V end was cut by 6 bases, the J end by 7 bases, with 9 bases between. This CDR3 is built from 12 residues. The DNA of the CDR3 is TGTGCCAGCAGAGAGGGCGGCGGGGAGCTGTTTTTT. Translated, it gives CASREGGGELFF.

The rearrangement joins TRBV2 to TRBJ2-7, with a weak D call TRBD1 (6 bases). Trimming shortened V by 7 bases and J by 7 bases, and 17 bases separated the two germline ends. Per germline, CDR1 SNHLY and CDR2 FYNNEI. This CDR3 spans 13 amino acids. Here the CDR3 reads CASKGVSKEEQYF. The CDR3 nucleotides are TGTGCCAGCAAGGGGGTTTCCAAGGAAGAGCAGTACTTC.

The rearrangement links TRBV27 to TRBJ2-1; 8 nucleotides line up with TRBD1. V lost 8 bases to trimming and J lost 5 bases; unmatched junction nucleotides: 11. The CDR3 extends over 15 amino acids. Germline CDR1 reads MNHEY; CDR2 reads SMNVEV (reference sequence). The CDR3 sequence is CASQQLRGLHNEQFF. In nucleotides, the CDR3 is TGTGCCAGCCAACAACTCAGGGGGCTGCACAATGAGCAGTTCTTC.

This chain uses TRBV19 with TRBJ2-1, with a weak D call TRBD1 (6 bases). CDR1 is LNHDA and CDR2 is SQIVND in the germline V gene (reference sequence). V lost 4 bases and J 10 bases, leaving 14 bases between the germline ends. The CDR3 loop spans 13 amino acids. The CDR3 loop reads CASSTHREFEQFF. CDR3 DNA sequence: TGTGCCAGTAGTACCCACAGGGAATTCGAGCAGTTCTTC.

The chain uses TRBV12-3 or TRBV12-4 and TRBJ2-2, with D unclear. V lost 10 bases and J 7 bases, leaving 10 bases between the germline ends. The CDR3 extends over 11 amino acids. The CDR3 sequence: CATRFRGELFF. CDR3 DNA sequence: TGTGCCACGCGTTTCCGCGGGGAGCTGTTTTTT.

V is TRBV7-2 and J is TRBJ1-1; perhaps TRBD1 as D (6 bases). CDR1 and CDR2 (germline): SGHTA, FQGNSA. With 0 bases removed from V and 4 bases from J, the gap between germline ends came to 15 bases. The CDR3 runs 16 residues. The CDR3 bases are TGTGCCAGCAGCTTAGCCGGGGGGCTCTGGGGCACTGAAGCTTTCTTT. This encodes CASSLAGGLWGTEAFF.

CDR3 DNA: TGCGCCAGCAGTCAGCCTAGGCAGGGCGGCAATCAGCCCCAGCATTTT. Translation gives CASSQPRQGGNQPQHF. The rearrangement joins TRBV23-1 to TRBJ1-5; possibly TRBD1 for D (5 bases). TRBV23-1 is annotated as an ORF whose role is uncertain. This CDR3 comprises 16 residues. V was pared by 3 bases and J by 2 bases, with 14 bases between.

V and J are TRBV27 and TRBJ1-4, with a weak D call TRBD1 (6 bases). Germline-derived CDR1 and CDR2 are MNHEY and SMNVEV (reference sequence). This CDR3 is built from 16 residues. The V and J ends lost 5 bases and 4 bases respectively, with 17 bases between them. CDR3 in DNA: TGTGCCAGCAGTCCAAACGGAGGGGGGGTTAATGAAAAACTGTTTTTT. Amino acids: CASSPNGGGVNEKLFF.

In regard to this clone: Relative to the germline gene, one junction end is altered; a read error may explain this. The chain has TRBV12-5 and TRBJ2-3; a weak D match, TRBD1 (5 bases). CDR1 is LGHNT and CDR2 is FRNRAP in the germline V gene. The CDR3 is 8 amino acids. The DNA for the CDR3 is TGTGCTAGTGGTCCGACAGCCTTT. It yields the protein CASGPTAF.

The V call is TRBV19, the J call TRBJ1-3, with no clear D. CDR1 is LNHDA and CDR2 is SQIVND in the germline V gene (reference sequence). V lost 5 bases, J lost 2 bases, and 10 bases lay in between. This CDR3 comprises 14 residues. The DNA of the CDR3 is TGTGCCAGTAGTCTCGCGGGGACTGGAAACACCATATATTTT. It encodes CASSLAGTGNTIYF.

The sample holds one count of this clone. The rearrangement joins TRBV7-9 to TRBJ2-5, with D possibly TRBD1 on 6 matching bases. Germline V gene lookup returns CDR1 SEHNR and CDR2 FQNEAQ (reference sequence). This CDR3 has 15 residues. Trimming left V 4 bases short and J 3 bases short, with 15 bases between. The CDR3 DNA sequence: TGTGCCAGCAGCTCTTTTCTGAGGACAGAAGAGACCCAGTACTTC. Translated: CASSSFLRTEETQYF.

This rearrangement joins TRBV5-4 to TRBJ1-1, with D tentatively TRBD1 (5 bases). This CDR3 has 13 residues. Between the trimmed V and J ends, which lost 7 bases and 5 bases, there was a span of 15 bases. Looked up from germline, CDR1 is SGHNT and CDR2 is YYREEE (reference sequence). The CDR3 sequence is CASSGRGTTEAFF. The CDR3 DNA reads TGTGCCAGCTCGGGGAGGGGCACGACTGAAGCTTTCTTT.

This rearrangement joins TRBV19 to TRBJ2-7, with D possibly matching TRBD2 (6 bases). Germline values: CDR1 LNHDA, CDR2 SQIVND (reference sequence). There are 14 residues in the CDR3. The V end lost 4 bases, the J end lost 2 bases, and 12 bases lay between the germline ends. This chain's CDR3 is CASSKWEAAYEQYF. CDR3 sequence (DNA): TGTGCCAGTAGTAAGTGGGAGGCGGCCTACGAGCAGTACTTC.

This clone turned up a few times. V usage is TRBV27 and J usage is TRBJ2-3, with a tentative D call TRBD1 (5 bases). V dropped 6 bases and J dropped 4 bases, with 17 bases sitting between them. This CDR3 has 15 residues. The V gene's germline CDR1 is MNHEY and CDR2 SMNVEV (reference sequence). The CDR3 loop reads CASRTRHQGADTQYF. The CDR3 DNA reads TGTGCCAGCAGGACAAGGCACCAAGGGGCAGATACGCAGTATTTT.

A few counts support this clone. The chain joins TRBV19 to TRBJ1-5, with 9 bases that match TRBD1. The ends lost 7 bases at V and 7 bases at J; junction bases unmatched: 11. Germline V CDR1 and CDR2: LNHDA, SQIVND (reference sequence). The CDR3 contains 15 residues. The CDR3, as DNA: TGTGCCAGTAAACAGGGGGCCGTTGGCTGGCAGCCCCAGCATTTT. It encodes CASKQGAVGWQPQHF.

CDR3 nucleotide sequence: TGCAGTGCTAGTAAGAGAGCTAGCGGGAGAACGTTGGGGGAGCTGTTTTTT. This encodes CSASKRASGRTLGELFF. The chain combines TRBV20-1 with TRBJ2-2; TRBD2 matches 10 bases. Germline CDR1 DFQATT, CDR2 SNEGSKA (reference sequence). The length of the CDR3 is 17 residues. J was trimmed by 8 bases and V by 3 bases; bases with no gene match: 15.

This clone occurred once. This sequence joins TRBV19 and TRBJ2-1; maybe TRBD1 (5 bases). Trimming removed 3 bases from V and 5 bases from J, with 20 bases in between. The germline CDR1 and CDR2 sequences are LNHDA and SQIVND (reference sequence). The CDR3 sequence is 17 residues long. The CDR3, as DNA: TGTGCCAGTAGTATTCGCTTAGGCACCCAAGGGGACAATGAGCAGTTCTTC. Its protein product is CASSIRLGTQGDNEQFF.